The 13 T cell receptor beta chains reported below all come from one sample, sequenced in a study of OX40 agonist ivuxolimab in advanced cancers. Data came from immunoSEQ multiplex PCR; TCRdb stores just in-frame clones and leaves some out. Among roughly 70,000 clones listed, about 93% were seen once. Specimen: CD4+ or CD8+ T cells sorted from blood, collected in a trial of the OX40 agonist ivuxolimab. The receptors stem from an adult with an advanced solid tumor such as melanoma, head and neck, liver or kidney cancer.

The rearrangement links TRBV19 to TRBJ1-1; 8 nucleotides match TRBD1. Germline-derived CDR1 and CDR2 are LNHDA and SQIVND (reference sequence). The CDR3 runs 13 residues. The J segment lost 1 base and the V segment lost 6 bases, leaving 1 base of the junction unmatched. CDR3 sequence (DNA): TGTGCCAGTAGACAGGGGGGGAACACTGAAGCTTTCTTT. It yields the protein CASRQGGNTEAFF.

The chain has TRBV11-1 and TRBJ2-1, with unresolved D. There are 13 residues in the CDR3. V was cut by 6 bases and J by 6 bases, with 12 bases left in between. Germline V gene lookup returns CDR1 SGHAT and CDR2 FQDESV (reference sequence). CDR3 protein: CASRVGNTNEQFF. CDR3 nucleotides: TGTGCCAGCAGGGTGGGCAATACCAATGAGCAGTTCTTC. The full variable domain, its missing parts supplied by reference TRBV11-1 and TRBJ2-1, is EAEVAQSPRYKITEKSQAVAFWCDPISGHATLYWYRQILGQGPELLVQFQDESVVDDSQLPKDRFSAERLKGVDSTLKIQPAELGDSAMYLCASRVGNTNEQFFGPGTRLTVL.

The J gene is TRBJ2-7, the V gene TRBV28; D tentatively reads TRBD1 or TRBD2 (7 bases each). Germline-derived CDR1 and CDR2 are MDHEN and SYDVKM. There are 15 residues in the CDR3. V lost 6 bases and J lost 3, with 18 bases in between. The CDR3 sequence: CASRLAGGAVYEQYF. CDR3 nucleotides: TGTGCCAGCAGGCTGGCAGGGGGGGCCGTCTACGAGCAGTACTTC.

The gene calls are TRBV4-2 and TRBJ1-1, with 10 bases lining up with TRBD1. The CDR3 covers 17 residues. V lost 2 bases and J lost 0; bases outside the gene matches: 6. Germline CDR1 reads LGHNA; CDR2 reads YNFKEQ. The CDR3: CASSQLPGQGVNTEAFF. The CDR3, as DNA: TGTGCCAGCAGCCAACTACCCGGACAGGGGGTGAACACTGAAGCTTTCTTT.

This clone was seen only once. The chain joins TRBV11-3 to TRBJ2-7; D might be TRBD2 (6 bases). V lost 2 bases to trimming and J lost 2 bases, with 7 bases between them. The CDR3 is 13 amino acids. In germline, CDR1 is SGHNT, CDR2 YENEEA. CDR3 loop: CASSLRGTYEQYF. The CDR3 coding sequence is TGTGCCAGCAGCTTACGGGGGACCTACGAGCAGTACTTC.

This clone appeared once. CDR3 residues: CASSLDPLWVSGSYNEQFF. CDR3 sequence (DNA): TGTGCCAGCAGCTTAGATCCGTTATGGGTTAGCGGGAGCTACAATGAGCAGTTCTTC. The chain is built from TRBV7-2 and TRBJ2-1; TRBD2 agrees at 9 bases. After removal of 1 base from V and 3 bases from J, the junction contained 13 bases not matched to a gene. The germline CDR1 and CDR2 sequences are SGHTA and FQGNSA. The CDR3 length is 19 residues. Full variable domain (remainder filled in from reference TRBV7-2 and TRBJ2-1): GAGVSQSPSNKVTEKGKDVELRCDPISGHTALYWYRQSLGQGLEFLIYFQGNSAPDKSGLPSDRFSAERTGGSVSTLTIQRTQQEDSAVYLCASSLDPLWVSGSYNEQFFGPGTRLTVL.

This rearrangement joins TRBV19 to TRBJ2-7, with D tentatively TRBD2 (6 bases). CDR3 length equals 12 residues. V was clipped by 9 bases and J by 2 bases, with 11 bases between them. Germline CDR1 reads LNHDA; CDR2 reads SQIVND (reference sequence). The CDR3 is CASGGGTYEQYF. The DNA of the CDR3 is TGTGCCAGCGGCGGCGGGACCTACGAGCAGTACTTC.

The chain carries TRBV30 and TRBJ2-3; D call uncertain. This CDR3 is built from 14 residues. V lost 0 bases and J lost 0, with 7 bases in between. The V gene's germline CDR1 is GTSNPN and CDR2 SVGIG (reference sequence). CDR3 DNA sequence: TGTGCCTGGAGTGTAGCGTCTAGCACAGATACGCAGTATTTT. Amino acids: CAWSVASSTDTQYF.

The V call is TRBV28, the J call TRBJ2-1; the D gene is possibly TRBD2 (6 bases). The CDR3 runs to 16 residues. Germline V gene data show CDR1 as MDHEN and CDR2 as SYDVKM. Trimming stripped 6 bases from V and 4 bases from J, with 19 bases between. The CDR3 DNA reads TGTGCCAGCAGCCAGAATATTGGAGGGAGATACAATGAGCAGTTCTTC. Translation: CASSQNIGGRYNEQFF.

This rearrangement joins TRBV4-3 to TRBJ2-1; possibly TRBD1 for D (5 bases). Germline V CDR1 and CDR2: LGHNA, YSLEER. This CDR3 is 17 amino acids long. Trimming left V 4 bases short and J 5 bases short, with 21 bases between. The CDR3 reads CASSLHIPRALNNEQFF. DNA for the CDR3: TGCGCCAGCAGCCTACATATCCCCAGGGCTTTAAACAATGAGCAGTTCTTC.

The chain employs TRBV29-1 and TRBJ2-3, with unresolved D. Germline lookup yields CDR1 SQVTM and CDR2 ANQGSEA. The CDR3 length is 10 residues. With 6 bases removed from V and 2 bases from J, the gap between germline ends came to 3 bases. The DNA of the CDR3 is TGCAGCGTCCCCACAGATACGCAGTATTTT. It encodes CSVPTDTQYF.

The chain's CDR3 is CASSPRVGNTIYF. CDR3 DNA sequence: TGTGCCAGCAGCCCCAGAGTAGGAAACACCATATATTTT. V usage is TRBV4-2 and J usage is TRBJ1-3; no clear D. There are 13 residues in the CDR3. Germline lookup yields CDR1 LGHNA and CDR2 YNFKEQ. With 4 bases removed from V and 4 bases from J, the gap between germline ends came to 8 bases.

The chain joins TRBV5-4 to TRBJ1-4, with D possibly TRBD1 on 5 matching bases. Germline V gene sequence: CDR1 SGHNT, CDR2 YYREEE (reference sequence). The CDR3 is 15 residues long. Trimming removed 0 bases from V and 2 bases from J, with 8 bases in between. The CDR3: CASSLAGLTNEKLFF. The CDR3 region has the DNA TGTGCCAGCAGCTTGGCGGGGCTCACTAATGAAAAACTGTTTTTT.